This TCR beta chain was sequenced in a study of blood T cell repertoires in COVID-19. Measured with immunoSEQ multiplex PCR; TCRdb has only the in-frame clones, and not every one. The sample includes about 110,000 clones, 75% to 90% of them seen just once. The CDR3 sequence is 14 residues long. V lost 0 bases and J 4 bases, leaving 8 bases between the germline ends. Germline V gene lookup returns CDR1 SGHRS and CDR2 YFSETQ. The sequenced sample was peripheral blood. This TCR derives from a woman aged 50 to 60 with acute or convalescent COVID-19. The V and J genes are TRBV5-1 and TRBJ2-1, with D unclear. For the CDR3, the DNA is TGCGCCAGCAGCTTGGCCGAGTCTTACAATGAGCAGTTCTTC. Translation gives CASSLAESYNEQFF.